The clone carrying this TCR beta chain was observed a handful of times. Its target is not known. Per germline, CDR1 LNHDA and CDR2 SQIVND (reference sequence). The CDR3 length is 13 residues. V gave up 4 bases and J gave up 4 bases, with 10 bases separating them. The data derive from a study of beta chain features in type 1 diabetes. General study points: Patients with type 1 diabetes showed fewer VDJ junction insertions and more deletions. Type 1 diabetes patients had TCRB CDR3s that were shorter (moderately but significantly so) in all four CD4+ subsets. Patients showed naive, central memory and Treg TCRB repertoires that appeared more similar than those of healthy donors.

All of the isolated RNA was reverse transcribed, so expressed TCRB transcripts were sequenced. It was found that naive, central memory and regulatory T cell samples averaged about 3.4 million reads. Sequenced by immunoSEQ multiplex PCR; TCRdb stores in-frame clones only, minus some. The repertoire has 640,000 or so clones, around an eighth of them found once; the top ten carry roughly 0.022%. J is TRBJ2-5 and V is TRBV19, with D perhaps matching TRBD1 (5 bases). The receptor's source is a man younger than 35 with type 1 diabetes. The sequenced sample was naive CD4+ T cells from blood. CDR3 bases: TGTGCCAGTAGTAGCAGGGTTGGAGAGACCCAGTACTTC. Amino acids: CASSSRVGETQYF.